The T cell receptor beta chain under discussion was sequenced for a study of blood T cell repertoires in COVID-19. For the study at large: Acute and convalescent COVID-19 specimens originated in the United States, Italy and Spain. PBMCs, B-cell-depleted T cells, or T cells were the source of the cDNA or gDNA that made up the material.

Trimming took 4 bases from V and 0 from J, leaving 7 bases between them. The CDR3 spans 13 residues. Germline V gene data show CDR1 as GTSNPN and CDR2 as SVGIG (reference sequence). Study processing details: Amplification of reference gene primers provided the estimated nucleated cell counts. TCRdb's copy holds only in-frame clones and misses some; the assay was immunoSEQ multiplex PCR. V and J calls and clone size come straight from that table; D and trimming were deduced from the DNA. This sample has approximately 350,000 clones, with around 91% found just once. This TCR was sampled from a young woman who had recovered from COVID-19. The sample comprised peripheral blood. The chain joins TRBV30 to TRBJ1-3; D unclear. The CDR3: CAWNRVSGNTIYF. Written as DNA, the CDR3 is TGTGCCTGGAACCGAGTCTCTGGAAACACCATATATTTT. Supplemented by reference TRBV30 and TRBJ1-3, the full variable domain reads SQTIHQWPATLVQPVGSPLSLECTVEGTSNPNLYWYRQAAGRGLQLLFYSVGIGQISSEVPQNLSASRPQDRQFILSSKKLLLSDSGFYLCAWNRVSGNTIYFGEGSWLTVV.